Following are 29 T cell receptor beta chains from one sample sequenced in a study of blood T cell repertoires in COVID-19. Generated by immunoSEQ multiplex PCR, the TCRdb table keeps only in-frame clones and is missing some. The sample holds more than 250,000 clones; around 88% are singletons and the top ten take 1.5% to 2%. The specimen sequenced was peripheral blood. The source of these receptors is a woman aged 45 to 65 with acute or convalescent COVID-19.

The chain employs TRBV6-5 and TRBJ1-6, with 11 bases lining up with TRBD1. From germline, CDR1 is MNHEY and CDR2 SVGAGI. The CDR3 is 16 residues long. V lost 0 bases and J lost 9; bases outside the gene matches: 4. CDR3 in amino acids: CASSYSGGTGGSPLHF. The CDR3 nucleotides read TGTGCCAGCAGTTACTCAGGCGGGACAGGGGGTTCACCCCTCCACTTT.

The chain links TRBV10-3 to TRBJ2-3; 7 bases are shared with TRBD2. From germline, CDR1 is ENHRY and CDR2 SYGVKD. The CDR3 contains 15 residues. V was clipped by 7 bases and J by 0 bases; unmatched bases: 7. Here the CDR3 DNA reads TGTGCCATCACCCTGGGGGGACTAAGCACAGATACGCAGTATTTT. Protein sequence: CAITLGGLSTDTQYF.

The chain joins TRBV9 to TRBJ2-7; 11 nucleotides agree with TRBD2. Germline V gives CDR1 SGDLS, CDR2 YYNGEE. The ends lost 0 bases at V and 2 bases at J; junction bases unmatched: 1. The CDR3 runs to 15 residues. This CDR3 reads CASSVDSGRAYEQYF. CDR3 nucleotides: TGTGCCAGCAGCGTAGATAGCGGGAGGGCCTACGAGCAGTACTTC.

This sequence joins TRBV15 and TRBJ2-7; D might be TRBD1 (6 bases). V lost 3 bases to trimming and J lost 4 bases, with 13 bases between them. This CDR3 contains 14 residues. Germline V gene data show CDR1 as LNHNV and CDR2 as YYDKDF (reference sequence). Written as DNA, the CDR3 is TGTGCCACCAGCAGTTTCAGGGGAGTATACGAGCAGTACTTC. It translates to CATSSFRGVYEQYF. The variable domain in full, with the rest retrieved from reference TRBV15 and TRBJ2-7, is DAMVIQNPRYQVTQFGKPVTLSCSQTLNHNVMYWYQQKSSQAPKLLFHYYDKDFNNEADTPDNFQSRRPNTSFCFLDIRSPGLGDTAMYLCATSSFRGVYEQYFGPGTRLTVT.

This sequence joins TRBV5-6 and TRBJ2-1; D might be TRBD1 (5 bases). This CDR3 is 13 amino acids long. Germline CDR1 SGHDT, CDR2 YYEEEE. Between the trimmed V and J ends, which lost 2 bases and 4 bases, there was a span of 7 bases. The CDR3 coding sequence is TGTGCCAGCAGCTTAGGACAATACAATGAGCAGTTCTTC. Translating gives CASSLGQYNEQFF.

CDR3 DNA: TGTGCCAGCAGTTTTCCCCGCCAGGGAGGGCCTAGATCGCTCTACGAGCAGTACTTC. Its protein product is CASSFPRQGGPRSLYEQYF. The rearrangement uses TRBV28 and TRBJ2-7; TRBD2 agrees at 7 bases. This CDR3 is 19 amino acids long. The V gene end was trimmed by 3 bases and the J gene end by 3 bases; junction bases not matched to a gene: 20. Germline CDR1 MDHEN, CDR2 SYDVKM.

The V gene is TRBV11-2, the J gene TRBJ2-6; 7 positions agree with TRBD1. Losses at the gene ends were 4 bases for V and 0 bases for J; bases not matched to a gene: 12. CDR3 size: 19 residues. Germline lookup yields CDR1 SGHAT and CDR2 FQNNGV. The CDR3 spells CASSWGPGQLSSGANVLTF. CDR3 DNA: TGTGCCAGCAGCTGGGGGCCGGGACAGCTTAGCTCTGGGGCCAACGTCCTGACTTTC.

This clone was seen once. The V gene is TRBV9, the J gene TRBJ2-3; D ambiguous. The CDR3 is made up of 15 amino acids. CDR1 and CDR2 from the germline V gene are SGDLS and YYNGEE. Trimming shortened V by 0 bases and J by 2 bases, and 10 bases separated the two germline ends. The CDR3 region has the DNA TGTGCCAGCAGCGTAGTCGCAGAAGTCACAGATACGCAGTATTTT. This translates into CASSVVAEVTDTQYF.

The chain employs TRBV5-1 and TRBJ2-1; 13 bases line up with TRBD2. The length of the CDR3 is 17 residues. J lost 5 bases, V lost 1 base, and 6 bases had no gene match. Germline-derived CDR1 and CDR2 are SGHRS and YFSETQ. This chain's CDR3 is CASSLRTSGSLHNEQFF. CDR3 DNA sequence: TGCGCCAGCAGCTTGAGGACTAGCGGGAGTCTCCACAATGAGCAGTTCTTC.

The rearrangement links TRBV5-4 to TRBJ2-7; D not resolved. The CDR3 runs 12 residues. CDR1 is SGHNT, CDR2 YYREEE, per germline (reference sequence). Trimming removed 0 bases at V and 6 bases at J, with 7 bases between. The CDR3 nucleotides are TGTGCCAGCAGCTTGGATAGCAGCGAGCAGTACTTC. Translated: CASSLDSSEQYF. The full variable domain, with the rest looked up from reference TRBV5-4 and TRBJ2-7, is ETGVTQSPTHLIKTRGQQVTLRCSSQSGHNTVSWYQQALGQGPQFIFQYYREEENGRGNFPPRFSGLQFPNYSSELNVNALELDDSALYLCASSLDSSEQYFGPGTRLTVT.

The genes are TRBV6-5 and TRBJ1-4; maybe TRBD1 (6 bases). The CDR3 runs 15 residues. Trimming removed 5 bases from V and 5 bases from J, with 15 bases in between. From germline, CDR1 is MNHEY and CDR2 SVGAGI. The CDR3 region is CASSRPPGANEKLFF. CDR3 nucleotides: TGTGCCAGCAGTCGACCCCCAGGGGCCAATGAAAAACTGTTTTTT.

CDR3 sequence (DNA): TGTGCCAGCAGTAGATGGACAGGGAATGAAAAACTGTTTTTT. It is translated as CASSRWTGNEKLFF. The chain is built from TRBV27 and TRBJ1-4, with 8 bases identical to TRBD1. CDR1 is MNHEY, CDR2 SMNVEV, per germline (reference sequence). V trimming: 5 bases; J trimming: 5 bases; junction bases outside the gene matches: 4. The CDR3 has 14 residues.

The rearrangement uses TRBV5-6 and TRBJ2-1, with TRBD1 identical over 9 bases. This CDR3 region has 16 residues. CDR1 is SGHDT and CDR2 is YYEEEE in the germline V gene. V was pared by 2 bases and J by 10 bases, with 13 bases of the junction left unmatched. This CDR3 reads CASSLRMGQGPPEQFF. The CDR3 bases are TGTGCCAGCAGCTTAAGGATGGGACAGGGACCTCCCGAGCAGTTCTTC.

This clone showed up just once. The chain is built from TRBV9 and TRBJ1-1, with D possibly TRBD1 on 5 matching bases. The V gene's germline CDR1 is SGDLS and CDR2 YYNGEE. There are 15 residues in the CDR3. The V gene lost 4 bases and the J gene lost 2 bases, with 15 bases spanning the gap. The CDR3 is CASSYRQFPNTEAFF. CDR3 coding DNA: TGTGCCAGCAGCTACCGACAGTTTCCTAACACTGAAGCTTTCTTT.

The chain links TRBV28 to TRBJ1-3, with D possibly being TRBD1 (5 bases). This CDR3 spans 15 amino acids. The V gene lost 3 bases and the J gene lost 3 bases, with 12 bases spanning the gap. From germline, CDR1 is MDHEN and CDR2 SYDVKM. CDR3 DNA sequence: TGTGCCAGCAGTTTGGGGCAGATCGGTGGAAACACCATATATTTT. This encodes CASSLGQIGGNTIYF.

This clone was detected a few times. The genes are TRBV2 and TRBJ2-2, with D possibly TRBD2 on 6 matching bases. Germline V lookup: CDR1 SNHLY, CDR2 FYNNEI. V was shortened by 9 bases and J by 0 bases, with 8 bases between the two germline ends. This CDR3 is 13 amino acids long. The CDR3, as DNA: TGTGCCAGTTCTAGCGCGAACACCGGGGAGCTGTTTTTT. It translates to CASSSANTGELFF.

The chain links TRBV24-1 to TRBJ2-5; 9 nucleotides line up with TRBD2. Germline V gene sequence: CDR1 KGHDR, CDR2 SFDVKD. The CDR3 totals 15 residues. With 4 bases clipped from V and 3 bases from J, the junction kept 5 bases outside the gene matches. The chain's CDR3 is CATSESGLAEETQYF. The CDR3 DNA reads TGTGCCACCAGTGAGTCGGGACTAGCAGAAGAGACCCAGTACTTC.

The J gene is TRBJ2-7, the V gene TRBV5-1; 8 bases map to TRBD2. CDR1 is SGHRS, CDR2 YFSETQ, per germline. J gave up 2 bases and V 0 bases, and 28 bases lay outside the gene matches. CDR3 length: 23 residues. Here the CDR3 reads CASSLAGIGAGMRSGSATYEQYF. CDR3 DNA: TGCGCCAGCAGCTTGGCCGGAATTGGGGCAGGGATGAGGAGCGGGAGCGCTACCTACGAGCAGTACTTC. The full variable domain, completed using reference TRBV5-1 and TRBJ2-7, is KAGVTQTPRYLIKTRGQQVTLSCSPISGHRSVSWYQQTPGQGLQFLFEYFSETQRNKGNFPGRFSGRQFSNSRSEMNVSTLELGDSALYLCASSLAGIGAGMRSGSATYEQYFGPGTRLTVT.

The count of this clone is one. The rearrangement joins TRBV2 to TRBJ2-1; TRBD2 matches at 7 bases. The J segment lost 6 bases and the V segment lost 6 bases, leaving 14 bases of the junction unmatched. The CDR3 is 16 residues long. Germline V gene lookup returns CDR1 SNHLY and CDR2 FYNNEI. CDR3 loop: CASSDEGLVRGNEQFF. For the CDR3, the DNA is TGTGCCAGCAGCGACGAAGGACTAGTGAGGGGCAATGAGCAGTTCTTC.

For the CDR3, the DNA is TGTGCCTGGAGTGCGACAGGGGCTGGAAACACCATATATTTT. Encoded protein: CAWSATGAGNTIYF. The chain recombines TRBV30 with TRBJ1-3; 8 bases agree with TRBD1. V gave up 1 base and J gave up 2 bases; unmatched junction bases: 1. This CDR3 region has 14 residues. Germline CDR1 GTSNPN, CDR2 SVGIG (reference sequence).

The chain has TRBV2 and TRBJ1-4, with 10 bases lining up with TRBD1. V lost 6 bases, J lost 10 bases, and 11 bases stayed unmatched. The CDR3 contains 15 residues. Germline V CDR1 and CDR2: SNHLY, FYNNEI. The CDR3 spells CASSVSGTGARKLFF. CDR3 nucleotides: TGTGCCAGCAGCGTCTCCGGGACAGGGGCGAGAAAACTGTTTTTT.

The gene calls are TRBV27 and TRBJ1-6; tentatively, D is TRBD1 (5 bases). Germline CDR1 reads MNHEY; CDR2 reads SMNVEV (reference sequence). The CDR3 is 17 amino acids. Between the trimmed V and J ends, which lost 1 base and 7 bases, there was a span of 17 bases. The CDR3 DNA reads TGTGCCAGCAGTTTATGGGGCCCTACGACGGCCAATTCACCCCTCCACTTT. Protein product: CASSLWGPTTANSPLHF.

The chain uses TRBV3-1 (or the pseudogene TRBV3-2) and TRBJ1-2, with a weak D call TRBD1 (6 bases). Germline CDR1 LGHDT, CDR2 YNNKEL (reference sequence). Trimming took 0 bases from V and 1 from J, leaving 24 bases between them. The CDR3 has 20 amino acids. Written as DNA, the CDR3 is TGTGCCAGCAGCCAAGATCTTCGAATAAGGCGGACAGCACTTAACTATGGCTACACCTTC. Residues: CASSQDLRIRRTALNYGYTF.

J is TRBJ2-4 and V is TRBV21-1; the D call TRBD2 from the table was never checked on the DNA. TRBV21-1 is designated a pseudogene. CDR3 length: 14 amino acids. CDR3 nucleotide sequence: TGTGCCAGCATTAAACCCGGGGCCAAAAACATTCAGTACTTC. Residues: CASIKPGAKNIQYF.

This chain joins TRBV11-1 and TRBJ2-1, with a possible D match to TRBD1 (5 bases). V was cut by 4 bases and J by 7 bases, with 20 bases left in between. The CDR3 loop spans 16 amino acids. Germline CDR1 SGHAT, CDR2 FQDESV (reference sequence). The CDR3 DNA is TGTGCCAGCAGCTCCCCAGGGCGCAGGGCGTGGAATGAGCAGTTCTTC. This gives the protein CASSSPGRRAWNEQFF.

V and J are TRBV28 and TRBJ2-5; 8 nucleotides match TRBD2. Germline CDR1 MDHEN, CDR2 SYDVKM. The CDR3 length is 13 residues. With 7 bases clipped from V and 7 bases from J, the junction kept 8 bases outside the gene matches. Here the CDR3 reads CASKSGRWGTQYF. The CDR3, as DNA: TGTGCCAGCAAAAGCGGGAGATGGGGGACCCAGTACTTC.

The rearrangement joins TRBV28 to TRBJ1-6; TRBD1 agrees at 7 bases. Trimming cost V 7 bases and J 7 bases; bases outside gene matches: 1. Germline-derived CDR1 and CDR2 are MDHEN and SYDVKM. The CDR3 contains 12 residues. The CDR3: CASIQGNSPLHF. The DNA for the CDR3 is TGTGCCAGCATACAGGGGAATTCACCCCTCCACTTT.

J is TRBJ1-1 and V is TRBV25-1, with D hard to call. The CDR3 is 13 amino acids. The germline CDR1 and CDR2 sequences are MGHDK and SYGVNS. With 7 bases removed from V and 0 bases from J, the gap between germline ends came to 9 bases. The CDR3 DNA reads TGTGCCAGCACCCGAGGCTTGAACACTGAAGCTTTCTTT. Its translation: CASTRGLNTEAFF.

The rearrangement joins TRBV7-3 to TRBJ2-5; D possibly corresponds to TRBD1 (6 bases). With 5 bases removed from V and 5 bases from J, the gap between germline ends came to 12 bases. Germline lookup yields CDR1 SGHTA and CDR2 FQGTGA. The CDR3 extends over 13 amino acids. Here the CDR3 DNA reads TGTGCCAGCAGCCTGCAGGGGACGGAGACCCAGTACTTC. Translation: CASSLQGTETQYF.